This T cell receptor beta chain was profiled in a study of cytomegalovirus exposure and HLA in healthy donors. At the level of the study: Within the Caucasian-associated ancestry cluster were roughly 82% of the approximately 400 genotyped donors.

The PCR contained 60 Vbeta and 13 Jbeta primers. TCRdb's table, derived via immunoSEQ multiplex PCR, lists solely in-frame clones and lacks some. The sample shows about 220,000 clones, nearly 80% of them seen only once. Germline CDR1 reads SGHNT; CDR2 reads YYREEE (reference sequence). V was pared by 0 bases and J by 6 bases, with 19 bases between. This CDR3 is built from 17 residues. This sequence joins TRBV5-4 and TRBJ2-1; weak D call: TRBD2 (5 bases). The TCR comes from a male donor in good health and CMV-seronegative. What was sequenced was PBMCs. The CDR3 loop is CASSLAGGLARANEQFF. CDR3 in DNA: TGTGCCAGCAGCTTGGCCGGTGGGTTAGCGAGGGCCAATGAGCAGTTCTTC.